The rows below give T cell receptor beta chains drawn from one sample of a study of Graves' ophthalmopathy and Graves' hyperthyroidism. TCRdb independently ran MiXCR on the multiplex PCR reads; one entry per CDR3 protein. The sample has around 1,000,000 distinct CDR3 sequences; roughly 35% are singletons. Material for sequencing was peripheral blood or thyroid tissue (not recorded which). The receptor set was obtained from an adult man with Graves' hyperthyroidism. The CDR3 runs from the conserved cysteine through the conserved F or W. A D gene is named only where the DNA matches it firmly. The size field is filled for only some rows; it gives once, few, many or a size class.

clone size,D gene,V gene,J gene,CDR3 DNA,CDR3 protein
many,TRBD1,TRBV2,TRBJ1-6,TGTGCCAGCAGGAAGACAGGGGAGACTAATTCACCCCTCCACTTT,CASRKTGETNSPLHF
few,TRBD2,TRBV7-2,TRBJ2-5,TGTGCCAGCAGCTCCCAGCGGGAGGGCCGACCCGGAGAGACCCAGTACTTC,CASSSQREGRPGETQYF
once,NA,TRBV2,TRBJ2-7,TGTGCCAGCAGTCGGAACGACGCAAGCTCCTACGAGCAGTACTTC,CASSRNDASSYEQYF
many,NA,TRBV7-8,TRBJ2-5,TGTGCCAGCAGCTTAACTATCCAAGAGACCCAGTACTTC,CASSLTIQETQYF
NA,NA,TRBV29-1,TRBJ1-5,NA,CSVARGAYEHF
NA,TRBD2,TRBV14,TRBJ2-5,TGTGCCAGCAGCCCCCGACTAGCGGGAGGGCCGAGGCAAGAGACCCAGTACTTC,CASSPRLAGGPRQETQYF
many,TRBD1,TRBV7-9,TRBJ2-7,TGTGCCAGCAGCAAAAACCGGGACAGTGAGCAGTACTTC,CASSKNRDSEQYF
NA,NA,TRBV10-2,TRBJ2-5,TGCGCCAGCAGTGAGAATTGGTCCCAAGAGACCCAGTACTTC,CASSENWSQETQYF
many,NA,TRBV5-1,TRBJ1-2,TGCGCCAGCAGCTTCCAGAGGGACGGATACTATGGCTACACCTTC,CASSFQRDGYYGYTF
many,NA,TRBV14,TRBJ2-7,TGTGCCAGCAGCCAATCAACAGCCTACGAGCAGTACTTC,CASSQSTAYEQYF
NA,NA,TRBV10-3,TRBJ2-7,TGTGCCATCAGTTTAACAGCTGGGGGGTACGAGCAGTACTTC,CAISLTAGGYEQYF
many,NA,TRBV7-2,TRBJ1-2,TGTGCCAGCAGCTTAATAGCCCGAGCGGACTACACCTTC,CASSLIARADYTF
many,TRBD1,TRBV7-2,TRBJ1-4,TGTGCCAGCAGCTTAGAGACAGGGGGCGTTGAAAAACTGTTTTTT,CASSLETGGVEKLFF
many,NA,TRBV29-1,TRBJ2-2,TGCAGCGCCCCCCGGGGACAAGGAGATGCCGGGGAGCTGTTTTTT,CSAPRGQGDAGELFF
once,TRBD1,TRBV25-1,TRBJ1-2,TGTGCCACCAACCAGGCTCCTAGACAGGGTTGGGATGGCTACACCTTC,CATNQAPRQGWDGYTF
few,TRBD2,TRBV7-2,TRBJ2-5,TGTGCCAGCAGCTTATCCGTTTGGCGGGGGGCCAGGGAGACCCAGTACTTC,CASSLSVWRGARETQYF
few,NA,TRBV29-1,TRBJ1-4,TGCAGCGTCCCGGGAGGGGAAAAACTGTTTTTT,CSVPGGEKLFF
NA,TRBD1,TRBV25-1,TRBJ1-2,TGTGCCAGTGGGACAGAAAACCATGGCTACACCTTC,CASGTENHGYTF
many,NA,TRBV24-1,TRBJ2-2,TGTGCCACCAGTGATCCGGGAATTAACACCGGGGAGCTGTTTTTT,CATSDPGINTGELFF
few,NA,TRBV6-2/TRBV6-3,TRBJ2-5,TGTGCCAGCAGTTACGGGCATTCTTTTGGCCAAGAGACCCAGTACTTC,CASSYGHSFGQETQYF
many,NA,TRBV7-6,TRBJ2-2,TGTGCCAGCAGCTTAGAGGGACTTATCACCGGGGAGCTGTTTTTT,CASSLEGLITGELFF
NA,NA,TRBV7-7,TRBJ1-6,TGTGCCAGCAGCTCAACAGCCGGCGTCTACAATTCACCCCTCCACTTT,CASSSTAGVYNSPLHF
many,TRBD2,TRBV29-1,TRBJ2-6,TGCAGCGTTGTGGGGGGGAGCTCTGGGGCCAACGTCCTGACTTTC,CSVVGGSSGANVLTF